Listed below are T cell receptor beta chains from one sample, sequenced in a study of blood T cell repertoires in COVID-19. The data were produced by immunoSEQ multiplex PCR, yet TCRdb's version contains in-frame clones alone and is incomplete. This sample yields 120,000 or so clones, of which around 90% are seen a single time; approximately 5% belongs to the top ten. The sequencing sample was made of peripheral blood. The receptors shown here come from a man between 60 and 70 years old with COVID-19, enrolled during active disease. CDR3s include the opening cysteine and the closing phenylalanine or tryptophan. A D gene is named only where the DNA matches it firmly. Only part of the rows carry a size: once, few, many, or a class if the clone is expanded.

J	V	size	D	CDR3	DNA
TRBJ1-1	TRBV3-1/TRBV3-2	NA	NA	CASSQDSVGKAFF	TGTGCCAGCAGCCAAGATTCCGTCGGGAAAGCTTTCTTT
TRBJ1-6	TRBV30	NA	NA	CAWSTPTWASSYNSPLHF	TGTGCCTGGAGTACACCAACCTGGGCCAGCTCCTATAATTCACCCCTCCACTTT
TRBJ2-7	TRBV10-3	NA	TRBD2	CAARSGVLPYEQYF	TGTGCCGCCAGGAGCGGGGTACTCCCCTACGAGCAGTACTTC
TRBJ1-2	TRBV6-1	NA	NA	CASSEEGTPYGYTF	TGTGCCAGCAGTGAAGAAGGGACACCCTATGGCTACACCTTC
TRBJ2-4	TRBV27	NA	NA	CASTPSGLLAKNIQYF	TGTGCCAGCACCCCCTCAGGATTGTTAGCCAAAAACATTCAGTACTTC
TRBJ2-7	TRBV25-1	NA	TRBD1	CASSEGTGSYEQYF	TGTGCCAGCAGTGAAGGGACAGGGTCCTACGAGCAGTACTTC
TRBJ2-7	TRBV5-1	NA	TRBD2	CASRGTSGMYEQYF	TGCGCCAGCCGCGGGACTAGCGGGATGTACGAGCAGTACTTC
TRBJ2-7	TRBV18	NA	TRBD1	CASSPGTGTYEQYF	TGTGCCAGCTCACCGGGGACAGGGACCTACGAGCAGTACTTC
TRBJ2-2	TRBV10-3	NA	TRBD2	CAISESWGRGGANTGELFF	TGTGCCATCAGTGAGTCGTGGGGGAGGGGCGGAGCGAACACCGGGGAGCTGTTTTTT
TRBJ2-5	TRBV6-2/TRBV6-3	once	NA	CASSYSGTSQETQYF	TGTGCCAGCAGTTACTCCGGGACTTCACAAGAGACCCAGTACTTC
TRBJ1-1	TRBV5-1	once	NA	CASSLDQGFTEAFF	TGCGCCAGCAGCTTGGATCAGGGTTTCACTGAAGCTTTCTTT
TRBJ2-3	TRBV19	NA	TRBD2	CASSITGLAGKTDTQYF	TGTGCCAGTAGTATAACGGGACTAGCGGGAAAAACAGATACGCAGTATTTT
TRBJ2-6	TRBV27	NA	TRBD1	CASSKTGSGANVLTF	TGTGCCAGCAGCAAGACAGGGTCTGGGGCCAACGTCCTGACTTTC
TRBJ2-1	TRBV5-1	NA	TRBD2	CASSLLLAGYNEQFF	TGCGCCAGCAGCTTGCTACTAGCGGGATACAATGAGCAGTTCTTC
TRBJ2-1	TRBV19	NA	NA	CASRTPGGYNEQFF	TGTGCCAGTAGAACCCCAGGAGGATACAATGAGCAGTTCTTC
TRBJ2-5	TRBV7-9	NA	NA	CASSITGNQETQYF	TGTGCCAGCAGCATTACCGGGAACCAAGAGACCCAGTACTTC
TRBJ1-5	TRBV29-1	NA	TRBD1	CRHDAGTVAYSNQPQHF	TGCAGGCACGACGCGGGGACAGTTGCATATAGCAATCAGCCCCAGCATTTT
TRBJ1-5	TRBV30	NA	NA	CAWSEWAVSNQPQHF	TGTGCCTGGAGTGAGTGGGCAGTGAGCAATCAGCCCCAGCATTTT
TRBJ2-1	TRBV29-1	NA	NA	CSVDTFKSSYNEQFF	TGCAGCGTTGATACGTTTAAGAGCTCCTACAATGAGCAGTTCTTC
TRBJ2-1	TRBV4-3	NA	TRBD2	CASSQGTLGTSAGDEQFF	TGCGCCAGCAGCCAAGGGACTCTCGGGACTAGTGCCGGTGATGAGCAGTTCTTC
TRBJ2-5	TRBV5-1	NA	TRBD2	CASSLGVAGDQETQYF	TGCGCCAGCAGCTTGGGAGTAGCGGGAGATCAAGAGACCCAGTACTTC
TRBJ2-7	TRBV7-2	NA	TRBD2	CASTLRGDLAGVHEQYF	TGTGCCAGCACTTTACGGGGGGATCTAGCGGGAGTACACGAGCAGTACTTC
TRBJ2-7	TRBV7-9	NA	NA	CASSPRTSSYEQYF	TGTGCCAGCAGCCCCCGCACGAGCTCCTACGAGCAGTACTTC
TRBJ2-5	TRBV5-1	NA	NA	CASSLSPGQETQYF	TGCGCCAGCAGCTTGAGCCCAGGCCAAGAGACCCAGTACTTC
TRBJ1-5	TRBV12-3/TRBV12-4	few	NA	CASTVDTNQPQHF	TGTGCCAGCACCGTCGACACAAATCAGCCCCAGCATTTT
TRBJ2-7	TRBV7-9	NA	TRBD1	CASSHGPSNLGTGTNEQYF	TGTGCCAGCAGCCATGGTCCATCCAACCTGGGGACAGGGACAAACGAGCAGTACTTC
TRBJ1-2	TRBV28	NA	TRBD1	CASSFSGQGVGGYTF	TGTGCCAGCAGTTTCTCGGGACAGGGGGTTGGTGGCTACACCTTC
TRBJ2-1	TRBV19	NA	TRBD2	CASSIGTSGRAPEQFF	TGTGCCAGTAGTATCGGGACTAGCGGGAGGGCCCCTGAGCAGTTCTTC
TRBJ2-3	TRBV5-1	NA	TRBD2	CASSLGTSGISTDTQYF	TGCGCCAGCAGCCTCGGGACTAGCGGGATTAGCACAGATACGCAGTATTTT
TRBJ2-6	TRBV5-1	NA	NA	CASSLISGANVLTF	TGCGCCAGCAGCCTTATCTCTGGGGCCAACGTCCTGACTTTC
TRBJ2-7	TRBV24-1	NA	NA	CATSDTDTYEQYF	TGTGCCACCAGTGACACTGATACCTACGAGCAGTACTTC
TRBJ2-1	TRBV19	NA	TRBD2	CASSRTPLAGRPNEQFF	TGTGCCAGTAGTCGAACCCCCCTAGCGGGACGACCCAATGAGCAGTTCTTC
TRBJ2-2	TRBV7-9	NA	NA	CASSLRGHNTGELFF	TGTGCCAGCAGCCTCCGGGGACACAACACCGGGGAGCTGTTTTTT
TRBJ2-7	TRBV11-2	NA	TRBD1	CASSRDRGFEQYF	TGTGCCAGCAGCCGGGACAGGGGGTTCGAGCAGTACTTC
TRBJ2-5	TRBV10-1	NA	NA	CASSAVEGETQYF	TGCGCCAGCAGTGCGGTAGAGGGAGAGACCCAGTACTTC
TRBJ2-2	TRBV19	once	TRBD1	CASSPRDRAGELFF	TGTGCCAGTAGTCCCCGGGACAGGGCCGGGGAGCTGTTTTTT
TRBJ2-7	TRBV11-1	NA	NA	CASSFPGGTHYEQYF	TGTGCCAGCAGCTTCCCGGGCGGGACCCACTACGAGCAGTACTTC
TRBJ1-5	TRBV4-2	NA	TRBD1	CASSQAPGQGDQPQHF	TGTGCCAGCAGCCAAGCTCCGGGACAGGGGGATCAGCCCCAGCATTTT
TRBJ1-3	TRBV3-1/TRBV3-2	NA	NA	CASSQGTGQNTIYF	TGTGCCAGCAGCCAAGGAACAGGGCAGAACACCATATATTTT
TRBJ2-3	TRBV9	NA	TRBD2	CASSVTAGGSDTQYF	TGTGCCAGCAGCGTCACCGCGGGAGGATCCGATACGCAGTATTTT
TRBJ2-5	TRBV4-1	NA	NA	CASSQDPWQGETQYF	TGCGCCAGCAGCCAAGATCCATGGCAGGGGGAGACCCAGTACTTC
TRBJ2-4	TRBV27	NA	TRBD2	CASSAQGLAVKNIQYF	TGTGCCAGCAGTGCCCAAGGACTAGCGGTTAAAAACATTCAGTACTTC
TRBJ2-7	TRBV5-6	NA	NA	CASSLVGPAVYEQYF	TGTGCCAGCAGCCTCGTGGGCCCCGCTGTCTACGAGCAGTACTTC
TRBJ1-1	TRBV28	NA	NA	CASKDRNTEAFF	TGTGCCAGTAAGGACAGGAACACTGAAGCTTTCTTT
TRBJ2-7	TRBV3-1/TRBV3-2	NA	TRBD1	CASSLSGTGPYEQYF	TGTGCCAGCAGCCTGTCCGGGACAGGGCCCTACGAGCAGTACTTC
TRBJ2-3	TRBV7-3	NA	NA	CASSPGGRITDTQYF	TGTGCCAGCAGCCCAGGGGGGCGAATCACAGATACGCAGTATTTT